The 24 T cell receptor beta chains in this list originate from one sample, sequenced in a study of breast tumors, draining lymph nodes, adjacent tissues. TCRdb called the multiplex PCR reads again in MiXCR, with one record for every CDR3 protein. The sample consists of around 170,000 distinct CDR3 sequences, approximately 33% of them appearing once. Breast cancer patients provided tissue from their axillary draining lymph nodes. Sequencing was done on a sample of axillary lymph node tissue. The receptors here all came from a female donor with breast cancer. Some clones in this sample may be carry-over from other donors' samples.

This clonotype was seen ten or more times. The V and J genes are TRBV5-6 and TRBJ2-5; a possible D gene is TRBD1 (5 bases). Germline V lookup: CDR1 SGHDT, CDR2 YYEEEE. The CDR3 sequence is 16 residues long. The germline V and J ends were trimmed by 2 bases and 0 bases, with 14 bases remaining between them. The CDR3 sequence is CASSFLGVIDQETQYF. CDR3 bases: TGTGCCAGCAGCTTCCTAGGGGTGATTGACCAAGAGACCCAGTACTTC.

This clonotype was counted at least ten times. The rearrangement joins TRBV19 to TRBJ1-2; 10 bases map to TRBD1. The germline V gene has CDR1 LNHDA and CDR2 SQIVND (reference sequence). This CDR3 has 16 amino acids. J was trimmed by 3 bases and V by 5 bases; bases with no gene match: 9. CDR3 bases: TGTGCCAGTAGTCTCGGACAGGGGGTTGCTGACTATGGCTACACCTTC. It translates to CASSLGQGVADYGYTF.

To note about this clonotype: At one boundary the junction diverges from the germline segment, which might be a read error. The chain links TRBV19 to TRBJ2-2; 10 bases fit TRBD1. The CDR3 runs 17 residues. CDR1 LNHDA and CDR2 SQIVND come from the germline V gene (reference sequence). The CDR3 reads CAGSRGTGEANTGELFF. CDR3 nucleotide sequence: TGTGCCGGTAGTAGAGGGACAGGGGAGGCGAACACCGGGGAGCTGTTTTTT.

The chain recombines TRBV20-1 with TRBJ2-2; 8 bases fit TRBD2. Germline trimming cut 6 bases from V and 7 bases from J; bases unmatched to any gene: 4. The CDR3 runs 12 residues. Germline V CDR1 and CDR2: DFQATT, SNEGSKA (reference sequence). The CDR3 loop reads CSAAGTSGELFF. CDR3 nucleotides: TGCAGTGCAGCGGGGACTAGCGGGGAGCTGTTTTTT.

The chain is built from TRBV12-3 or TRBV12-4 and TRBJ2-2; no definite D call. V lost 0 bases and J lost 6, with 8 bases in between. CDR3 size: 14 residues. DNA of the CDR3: TGTGCCAGCAGTTTAGCTCGGGCTGCCGGGGAGCTGTTTTTT. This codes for CASSLARAAGELFF.

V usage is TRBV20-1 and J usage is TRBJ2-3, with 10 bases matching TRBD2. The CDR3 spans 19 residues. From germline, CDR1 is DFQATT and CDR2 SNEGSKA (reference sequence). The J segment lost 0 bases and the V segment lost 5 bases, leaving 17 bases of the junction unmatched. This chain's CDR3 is CSAPGRLAGAFVSTDTQYF. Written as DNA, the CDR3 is TGCAGTGCTCCGGGAAGGCTAGCGGGGGCTTTTGTTAGCACAGATACGCAGTATTTT.

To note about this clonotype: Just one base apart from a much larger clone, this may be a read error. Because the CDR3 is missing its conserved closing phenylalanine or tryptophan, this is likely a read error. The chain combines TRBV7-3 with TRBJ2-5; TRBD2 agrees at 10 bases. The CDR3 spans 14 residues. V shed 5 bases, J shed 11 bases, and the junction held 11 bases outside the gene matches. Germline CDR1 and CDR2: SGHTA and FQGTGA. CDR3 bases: TGTGCCAGCAGCATGACTAGCGGGTTAAGGGAGCAGTACCTC. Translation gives CASSMTSGLREQYL.

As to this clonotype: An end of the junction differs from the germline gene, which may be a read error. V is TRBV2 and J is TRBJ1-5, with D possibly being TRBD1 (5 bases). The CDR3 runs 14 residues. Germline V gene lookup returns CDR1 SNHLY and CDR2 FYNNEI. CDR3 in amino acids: CACSEARGSQPQHF. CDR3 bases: TGTGCCTGCAGTGAAGCAAGGGGCAGTCAGCCCCAGCATTTT.

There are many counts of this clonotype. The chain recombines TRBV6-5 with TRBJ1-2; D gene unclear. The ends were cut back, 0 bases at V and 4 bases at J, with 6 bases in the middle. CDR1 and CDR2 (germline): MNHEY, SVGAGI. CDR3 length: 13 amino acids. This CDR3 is CASSYSFLYGYTF. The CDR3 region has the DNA TGTGCCAGCAGTTACTCGTTCCTCTATGGCTACACCTTC.

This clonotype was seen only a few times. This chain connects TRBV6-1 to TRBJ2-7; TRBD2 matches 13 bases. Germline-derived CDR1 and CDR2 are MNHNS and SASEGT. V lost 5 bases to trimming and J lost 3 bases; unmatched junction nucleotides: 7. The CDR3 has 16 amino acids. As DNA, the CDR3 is TGTGCCAGCAGTATAGGACTAGCGGGAGTCGGCTACGAGCAGTACTTC. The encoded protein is CASSIGLAGVGYEQYF.

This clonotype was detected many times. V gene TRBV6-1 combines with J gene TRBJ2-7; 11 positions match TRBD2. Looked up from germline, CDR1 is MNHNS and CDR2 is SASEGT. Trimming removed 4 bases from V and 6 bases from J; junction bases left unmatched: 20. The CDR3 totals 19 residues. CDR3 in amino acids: CASSASGTSGLVEVREQYF. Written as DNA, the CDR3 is TGTGCCAGCAGTGCCTCCGGGACTAGCGGTCTCGTGGAGGTTCGCGAGCAGTACTTC.

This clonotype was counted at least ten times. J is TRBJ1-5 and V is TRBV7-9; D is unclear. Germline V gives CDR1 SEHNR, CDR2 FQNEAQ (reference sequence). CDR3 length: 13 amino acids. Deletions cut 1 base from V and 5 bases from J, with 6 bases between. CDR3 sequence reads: CASSLEGDQPQHF. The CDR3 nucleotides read TGTGCCAGCAGCTTAGAGGGTGATCAGCCCCAGCATTTT. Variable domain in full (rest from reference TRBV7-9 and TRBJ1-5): DTGVSQNPRHKITKRGQNVTFRCDPISEHNRLYWYRQTLGQGPEFLTYFQNEAQLEKSRLLSDRFSAERPKGSFSTLEIQRTEQGDSAMYLCASSLEGDQPQHFGDGTRLSIL.

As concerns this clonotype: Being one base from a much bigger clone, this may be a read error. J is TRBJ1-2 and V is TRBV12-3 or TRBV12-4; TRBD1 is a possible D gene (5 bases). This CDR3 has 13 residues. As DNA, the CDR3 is TGTGCCAGCAGTCAGGGACCAGGCTATGGCTACATCTTC. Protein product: CASSQGPGYGYIF.

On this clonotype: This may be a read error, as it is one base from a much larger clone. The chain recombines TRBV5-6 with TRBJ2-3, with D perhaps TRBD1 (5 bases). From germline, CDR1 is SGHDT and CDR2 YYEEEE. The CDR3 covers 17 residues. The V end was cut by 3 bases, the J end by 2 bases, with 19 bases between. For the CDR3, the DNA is TGTGCCAGCAGCTGGGCGACAGCGTATAGATACACAGATACGCAGTATTTT. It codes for CASSWATAYRYTDTQYF.

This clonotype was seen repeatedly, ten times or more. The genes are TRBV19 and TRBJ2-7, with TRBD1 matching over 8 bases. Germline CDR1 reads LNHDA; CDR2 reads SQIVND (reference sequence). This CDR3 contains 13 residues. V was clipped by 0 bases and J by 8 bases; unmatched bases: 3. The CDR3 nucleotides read TGTGCCAGTAGTATAGACCGGACAGGGAAGCAGTACTTC. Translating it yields CASSIDRTGKQYF. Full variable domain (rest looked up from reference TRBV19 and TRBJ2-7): DGGITQSPKYLFRKEGQNVTLSCEQNLNHDAMYWYRQDPGQGLRLIYYSQIVNDFQKGDIAEGYSVSREKKESFPLTVTSAQKNPTAFYLCASSIDRTGKQYFGPGTRLTVT.

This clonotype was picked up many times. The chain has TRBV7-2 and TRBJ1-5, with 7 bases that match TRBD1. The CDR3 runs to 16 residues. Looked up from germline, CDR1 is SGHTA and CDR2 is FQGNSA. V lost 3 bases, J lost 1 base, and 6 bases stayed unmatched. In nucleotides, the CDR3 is TGTGCCAGCAGCTTGACGGGACAGACAAGCAATCAGCCCCAGCATTTT. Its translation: CASSLTGQTSNQPQHF.

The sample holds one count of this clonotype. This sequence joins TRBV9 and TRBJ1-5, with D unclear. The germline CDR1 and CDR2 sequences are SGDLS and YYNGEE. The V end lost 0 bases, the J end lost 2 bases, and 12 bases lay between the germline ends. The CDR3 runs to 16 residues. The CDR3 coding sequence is TGTGCCAGCAGCGTAGCGGGAACAGCCCGCAATCAGCCCCAGCATTTT. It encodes CASSVAGTARNQPQHF. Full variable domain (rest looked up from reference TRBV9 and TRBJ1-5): DSGVTQTPKHLITATGQRVTLRCSPRSGDLSVYWYQQSLDQGLQFLIQYYNGEERAKGNILERFSAQQFPDLHSELNLSSLELGDSALYFCASSVAGTARNQPQHFGDGTRLSIL.

CDR3 region: CASSNWDSGNTIYF. For the CDR3, the DNA is TGTGCCAGCAGTAATTGGGACTCTGGAAACACCATATATTTT. This chain links TRBV6-5 with TRBJ1-3; D uncertain. The CDR3 extends over 14 amino acids. Germline V gives CDR1 MNHEY, CDR2 SVGAGI. Trimming pared 5 bases from V and 0 bases from J, leaving 8 bases between.

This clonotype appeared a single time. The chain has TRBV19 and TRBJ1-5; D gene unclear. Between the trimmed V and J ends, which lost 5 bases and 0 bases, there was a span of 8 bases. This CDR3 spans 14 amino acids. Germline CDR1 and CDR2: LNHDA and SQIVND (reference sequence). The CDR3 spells CASSFPRSNQPQHF. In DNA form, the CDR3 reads TGTGCCAGTAGTTTCCCCCGTAGCAATCAGCCCCAGCATTTT.

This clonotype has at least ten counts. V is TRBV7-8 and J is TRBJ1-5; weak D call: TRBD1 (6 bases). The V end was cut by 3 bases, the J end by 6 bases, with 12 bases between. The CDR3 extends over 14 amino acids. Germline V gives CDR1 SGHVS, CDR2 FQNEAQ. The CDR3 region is CASSFGGVGQPQHF. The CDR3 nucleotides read TGTGCCAGCAGCTTTGGGGGCGTTGGTCAGCCCCAGCATTTT.

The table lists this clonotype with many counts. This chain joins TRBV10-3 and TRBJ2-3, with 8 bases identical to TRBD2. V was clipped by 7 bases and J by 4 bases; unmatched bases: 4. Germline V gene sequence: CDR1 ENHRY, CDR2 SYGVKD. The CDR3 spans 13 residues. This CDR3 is CAITRGGADTQYF. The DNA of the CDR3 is TGTGCCATCACACGGGGGGGAGCAGATACGCAGTATTTT.

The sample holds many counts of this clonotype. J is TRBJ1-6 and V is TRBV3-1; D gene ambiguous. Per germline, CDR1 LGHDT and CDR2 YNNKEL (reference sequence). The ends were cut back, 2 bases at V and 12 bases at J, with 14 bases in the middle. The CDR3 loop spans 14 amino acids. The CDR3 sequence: CASSQRMGVEPLHF. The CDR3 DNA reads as TGTGCCAGCAGCCAACGGATGGGAGTTGAACCCCTCCACTTT.

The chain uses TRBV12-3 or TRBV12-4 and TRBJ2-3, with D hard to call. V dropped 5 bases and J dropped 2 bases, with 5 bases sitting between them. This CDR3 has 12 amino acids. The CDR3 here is CASSTNTDTQYF. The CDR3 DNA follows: TGTGCCAGCAGTACCAACACAGATACGCAGTATTTT.

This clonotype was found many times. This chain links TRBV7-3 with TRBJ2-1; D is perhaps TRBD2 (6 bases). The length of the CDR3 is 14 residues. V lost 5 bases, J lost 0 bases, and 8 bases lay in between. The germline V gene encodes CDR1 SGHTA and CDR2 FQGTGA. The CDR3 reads CASSLASSYNEQFF. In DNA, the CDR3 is TGTGCCAGCAGCCTAGCGTCCTCCTACAATGAGCAGTTCTTC.